This paragraph covers one T cell receptor (beta chain) sequence. The size of this beta chain means little, since it is a stray read in a library made for alpha chains. These data come from a study of spatial heterogeneity in lung cancer. Time point denoted: blood at routine non-recurrence follow-up after resection. Researchers sequenced whole RNA taken from tumor, nontumor lung or frozen PBMC without sorting. Each TCR cDNA molecule carried a unique molecular identifier. From the 5' RACE reads, TCRdb called clonotypes with MiXCR, one entry per CDR3 protein. In the table there are a few thousand distinct CDR3 sequences, around three fifths of which are singletons. V was shortened by 0 bases and J by 12 bases, with 9 bases between the two germline ends. The germline gives CDR1 SQVTM, CDR2 ANQGSEA. CDR3 length: 11 residues.

V is TRBV29-1 and J is TRBJ2-1, with D hard to call. The material was PBMCs, obtained at follow-up. This clonotype originated in a female donor with early-stage non-small cell lung cancer. The CDR3 spells CSVEDYGLQFF. Here the CDR3 DNA reads TGCAGCGTTGAAGATTACGGGTTGCAGTTCTTC.